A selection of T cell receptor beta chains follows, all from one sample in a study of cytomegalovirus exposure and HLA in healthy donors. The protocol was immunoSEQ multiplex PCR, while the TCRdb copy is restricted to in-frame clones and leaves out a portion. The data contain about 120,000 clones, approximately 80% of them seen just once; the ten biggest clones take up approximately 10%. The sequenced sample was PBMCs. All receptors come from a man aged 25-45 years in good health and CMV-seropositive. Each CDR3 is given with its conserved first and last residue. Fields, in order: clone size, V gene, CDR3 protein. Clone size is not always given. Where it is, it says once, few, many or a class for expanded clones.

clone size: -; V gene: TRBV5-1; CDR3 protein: CASSLVPGGNPSGANVLTF
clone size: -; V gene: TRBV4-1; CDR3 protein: CASSQDPGVRGGNQPQHF
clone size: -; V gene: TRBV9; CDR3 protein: CASSVGSRGGNTIYF
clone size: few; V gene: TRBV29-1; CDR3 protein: CSVEEQGGTEAFF
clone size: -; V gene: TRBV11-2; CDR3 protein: CASSSQDRGRETQYF
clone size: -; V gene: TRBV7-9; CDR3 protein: CASSVSGGAIEQFF
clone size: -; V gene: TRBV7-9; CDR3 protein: CASSSSRYGYTF
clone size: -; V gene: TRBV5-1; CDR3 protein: CASSLGQPGGKLFF
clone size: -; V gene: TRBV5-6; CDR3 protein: CASSLEVTGWNEQYF
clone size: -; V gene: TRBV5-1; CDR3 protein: CASSLQGASTDTQYF
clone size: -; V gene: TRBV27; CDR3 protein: CASSLSYSGLAGGNEQYF
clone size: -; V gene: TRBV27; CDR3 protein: CASSSRYQETQYF
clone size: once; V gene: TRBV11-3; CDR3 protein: CASSLSSGGHEDEQFF
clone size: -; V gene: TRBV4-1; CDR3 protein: CASSPQGDTQYF
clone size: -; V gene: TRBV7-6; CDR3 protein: CASSLGTGRHEQYF
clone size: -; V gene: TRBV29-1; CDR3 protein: CSVDPAGASYNEQFF
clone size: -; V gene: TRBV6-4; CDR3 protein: CASSEQDNNEQFF
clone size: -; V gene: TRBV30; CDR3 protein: CAWTGHEAKKQYF
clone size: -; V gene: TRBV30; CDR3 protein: CAWGDRVDQPQHF
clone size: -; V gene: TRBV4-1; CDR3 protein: CASSQDGTGGVETQYF
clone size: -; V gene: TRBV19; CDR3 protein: CASTIQQGYTEAFF
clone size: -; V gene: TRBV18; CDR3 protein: CASSPGKYNEQFF
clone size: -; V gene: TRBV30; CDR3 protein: CAWDEKRSSYEQYF
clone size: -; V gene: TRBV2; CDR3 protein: CASSITGFSTDTQYF
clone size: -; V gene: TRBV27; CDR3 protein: CASTQGLPYNEQFF
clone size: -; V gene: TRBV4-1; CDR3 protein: CASSQESRGIYGYTF
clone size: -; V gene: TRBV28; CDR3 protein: CASSTRQGTYEQYF
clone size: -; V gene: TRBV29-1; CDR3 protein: CSVGIQDEAFF
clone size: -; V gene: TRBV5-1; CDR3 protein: CASSLLRQNTEAFF
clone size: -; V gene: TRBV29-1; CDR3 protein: CSVLKGAEAFF
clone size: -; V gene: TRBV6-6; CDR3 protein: CASSYSGQGDGYTF
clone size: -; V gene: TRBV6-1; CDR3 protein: CASGRQGDPNQPQHF
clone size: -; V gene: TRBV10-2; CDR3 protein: CASRGLVVEQYF